The subject of this entry is one T cell receptor (beta chain). The sample is drawn from a study of Ad26.COV2.S vaccination and SARS-CoV-2 variants. Libraries were prepared by immunoSEQ multiplex PCR; TCRdb keeps only in-frame clonotypes and omits some of them. The sample consists of about half a million clones, 70% to 90% of them appearing once. This CDR3 has 13 amino acids. Germline assignment: CDR1 MNHEY and CDR2 SVGAGI. V lost 4 bases and J 3 bases, leaving 7 bases between the germline ends. Regarding treatment: around 19 received Ad26.COV2.S at low or high dose, single or two shots; 5 received placebo; per-sample allocation not given. The samples were gathered on day 63 after the first injection of vaccine or placebo.

The source was peripheral blood, collected in a trial of Ad26.COV2.S vaccine versus placebo. The origin of this receptor is a person aged 18-65 years who received the Ad26.COV2.S COVID-19 vaccine or a placebo. This chain links TRBV6-5 with TRBJ2-1, with no clear D. The DNA for the CDR3 is TGTGCCAGCAGTTCCTACTACTACAATGAGCAGTTCTTC. Its translation is CASSSYYYNEQFF.